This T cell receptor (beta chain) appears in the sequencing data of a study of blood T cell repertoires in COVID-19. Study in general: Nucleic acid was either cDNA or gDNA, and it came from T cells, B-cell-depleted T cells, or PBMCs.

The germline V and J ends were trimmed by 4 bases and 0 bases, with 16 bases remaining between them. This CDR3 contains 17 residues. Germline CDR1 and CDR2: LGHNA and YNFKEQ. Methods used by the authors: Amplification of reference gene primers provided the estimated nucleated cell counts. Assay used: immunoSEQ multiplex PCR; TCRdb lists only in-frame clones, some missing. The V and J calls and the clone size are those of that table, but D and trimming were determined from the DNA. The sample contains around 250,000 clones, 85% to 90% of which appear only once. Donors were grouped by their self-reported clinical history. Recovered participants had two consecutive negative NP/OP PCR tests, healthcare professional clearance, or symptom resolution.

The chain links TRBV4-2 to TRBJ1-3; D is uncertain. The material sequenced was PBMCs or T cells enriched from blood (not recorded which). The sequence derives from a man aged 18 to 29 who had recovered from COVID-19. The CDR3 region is CASSRRGGDLSGNTIYF. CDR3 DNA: TGTGCCAGCAGCCGGCGGGGAGGTGACCTCTCTGGAAACACCATATATTTT.